Below, one T cell receptor beta chain is given with its context. The antigen remains undetermined. These data originate in a study of cytomegalovirus exposure and HLA in healthy donors. Study-wide background: The approximately 690 first-cohort repertoires and the 95 to 150 validation repertoires shared the same platform, a later analysis reported.

TCRdb's copy holds only in-frame clones and misses some; the assay was immunoSEQ multiplex PCR. The sample includes about 140,000 clones, around 90% of them seen just once. There are 14 residues in the CDR3. With 3 bases removed from V and 5 bases from J, the gap between germline ends came to 13 bases. Germline V lookup: CDR1 MNHEY, CDR2 SVGAGI. Findings and limits, study-wide: Across donors, most TCRs were seen rarely, yet some public ones were widespread. With high specificity and sensitivity, the classifier reportedly diagnosed cytomegalovirus status. Testing in vitro showed a few CMV-associated chains specific for CMV antigens.

This clonotype was obtained from a young man in good health and CMV-seropositive. V is TRBV6-5 and J is TRBJ2-5; a weak D match, TRBD2 (5 bases). The sequenced sample was PBMCs. The CDR3 is CASSYSASSETQYF. The CDR3, as DNA: TGTGCCAGCAGTTATTCGGCTAGCTCGGAGACCCAGTACTTC.